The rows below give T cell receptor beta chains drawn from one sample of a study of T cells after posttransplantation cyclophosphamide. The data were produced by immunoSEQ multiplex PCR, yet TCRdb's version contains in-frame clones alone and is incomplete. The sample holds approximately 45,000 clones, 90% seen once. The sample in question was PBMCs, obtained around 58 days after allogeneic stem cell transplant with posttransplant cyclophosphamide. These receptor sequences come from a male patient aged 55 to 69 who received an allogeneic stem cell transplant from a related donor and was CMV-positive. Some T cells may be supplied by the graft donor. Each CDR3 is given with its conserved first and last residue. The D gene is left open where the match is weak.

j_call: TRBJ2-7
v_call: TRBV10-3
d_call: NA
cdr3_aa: CAIRGEVTLSYEQYF
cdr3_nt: TGTGCCATCAGAGGAGAAGTCACCCTCTCCTACGAGCAGTACTTC

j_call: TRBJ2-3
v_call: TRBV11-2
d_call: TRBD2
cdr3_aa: CASSMGTSLNTQYF
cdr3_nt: TGTGCCAGCAGCATGGGGACTAGTCTGAATACGCAGTATTTT

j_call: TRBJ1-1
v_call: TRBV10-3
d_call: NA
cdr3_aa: CAISTDREYTEAFF
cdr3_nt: TGTGCCATCAGTACCGACCGGGAATACACTGAAGCTTTCTTT

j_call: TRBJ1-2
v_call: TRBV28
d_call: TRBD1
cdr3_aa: CASTYRDSNYGYTF
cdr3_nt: TGTGCCAGCACCTATCGGGACAGCAACTATGGCTACACCTTC

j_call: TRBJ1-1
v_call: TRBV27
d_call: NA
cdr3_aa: CASSYGVGGAEAFF
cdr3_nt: TGTGCCAGCAGTTATGGGGTAGGCGGGGCTGAAGCTTTCTTT

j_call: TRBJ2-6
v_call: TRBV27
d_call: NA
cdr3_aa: CASSPISSGANVLTF
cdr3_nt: TGTGCCAGCAGCCCTATTAGCTCTGGGGCCAACGTCCTGACTTTC

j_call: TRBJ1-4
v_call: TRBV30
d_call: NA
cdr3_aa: CAWRRPVGSRDEKLFF
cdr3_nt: TGTGCCTGGAGACGACCCGTGGGTTCCAGGGATGAAAAACTGTTTTTT

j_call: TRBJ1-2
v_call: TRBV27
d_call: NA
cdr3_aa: CASSSPGEYGYTF
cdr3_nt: TGTGCCAGCAGTTCGCCAGGGGAATATGGCTACACCTTC

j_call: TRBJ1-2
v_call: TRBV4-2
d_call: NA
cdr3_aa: CASSQIGDRVGGYTF
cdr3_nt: TGTGCCAGCAGCCAAATAGGGGATCGGGTAGGGGGCTACACCTTC

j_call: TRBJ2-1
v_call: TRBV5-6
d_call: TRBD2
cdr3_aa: CASSLGSGGYNEQFF
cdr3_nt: TGTGCCAGCAGCTTGGGGAGCGGGGGATACAATGAGCAGTTCTTC

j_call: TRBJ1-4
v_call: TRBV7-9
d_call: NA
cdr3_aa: CASSSLSGDSEKLFF
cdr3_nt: TGTGCCAGCAGTAGCCTGTCCGGGGATAGTGAAAAACTGTTTTTT

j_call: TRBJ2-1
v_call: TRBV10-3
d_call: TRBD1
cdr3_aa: CAISEDRDYNEQFF
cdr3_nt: TGTGCCATCAGCGAGGACAGGGACTACAATGAGCAGTTCTTC